Listed here are 26 T cell receptor beta chains from one sample, sequenced in a study of human T cells and chemical hapten exposure. From whole blood left unfractionated, total RNA was extracted. Individual cDNA molecules each carried unique molecular identifiers attached by the library. TCRdb reprocessed the reads with MiXCR, giving one entry per CDR3 protein. The sample contains around 120,000 distinct CDR3 sequences, 8.5% of which appear only once. Material for sequencing was whole blood. The receptors were sampled from a human donor in good health. Some clones in this sample may be carry-over from other donors' samples.

This clonotype was seen more than once but under ten times. This rearrangement joins TRBV7-9 to TRBJ2-2; D remains ambiguous. V was clipped by 5 bases and J by 7 bases, with 17 bases between them. Germline V gene data show CDR1 as SEHNR and CDR2 as FQNEAQ (reference sequence). The CDR3 sequence is 15 residues long. The CDR3 DNA sequence: TGTGCCAGCAGCCGAGGTATTCCCCTCGGCGGGGAGCTGTTTTTT. This translates into CASSRGIPLGGELFF.

This clonotype was counted a few times. The chain links TRBV2 to TRBJ1-6; the D is unclear. Trimming took 10 bases from V and 7 from J, leaving 14 bases between them. CDR1 is SNHLY and CDR2 is FYNNEI in the germline V gene. The CDR3 length is 13 residues. CDR3 nucleotide sequence: TGTGCCAACGAGAAGGGCGGGAATTCACCCCTCCACTTT. It encodes CANEKGGNSPLHF. Full variable domain (missing parts from reference TRBV2 and TRBJ1-6): EPEVTQTPSHQVTQMGQEVILRCVPISNHLYFYWYRQILGQKVEFLVSFYNNEISEKSEIFDDQFSVERPDGSNFTLKIRSTKLEDSAMYFCANEKGGNSPLHFGNGTRLTVT.

This clonotype was picked up many times. The V call is TRBV11-3, the J call TRBJ1-1, with 7 bases that match TRBD1. Germline V gene lookup returns CDR1 SGHNT and CDR2 YENEEA. V trimming: 5 bases; J trimming: 4 bases; junction bases outside the gene matches: 4. The CDR3 is 13 residues long. The CDR3 reads CASSQTGFTEAFF. In nucleotides, the CDR3 is TGTGCCAGCAGCCAGACAGGGTTCACTGAAGCTTTCTTT.

This clonotype was seen more than once but under ten times. The V and J genes are TRBV9 and TRBJ2-2, with D perhaps TRBD2 (7 bases). This CDR3 is built from 16 residues. Trimming took off 0 bases at V and 0 bases at J, with 9 bases between the two ends. Per germline, CDR1 SGDLS and CDR2 YYNGEE. The CDR3 DNA reads as TGTGCCAGCAGCGTAGGCGGGGGCTCGAACACCGGGGAGCTGTTTTTT. Amino acids: CASSVGGGSNTGELFF.

This clonotype has only a few counts. The rearrangement joins TRBV11-2 to TRBJ2-7, with D unresolved. Germline CDR1 and CDR2: SGHAT and FQNNGV. The CDR3 is 15 amino acids. V was trimmed by 1 base and J by 3 bases, leaving 13 bases between them. The DNA of the CDR3 is TGTGCCAGCAGCTTAGCGTCAGCTGATCTCTACGAGCAGTACTTC. As protein: CASSLASADLYEQYF.

This clonotype was found many times. The gene calls are TRBV12-5 and TRBJ2-1; 11 nucleotides agree with TRBD1. The length of the CDR3 is 14 residues. Trimming cost V 10 bases and J 0 bases; bases outside gene matches: 2. Per the germline V gene, CDR1 is LGHNT and CDR2 is FRNRAP. The CDR3 bases are TGTGCTACCGGGACAGGGGGCTCCTACAATGAGCAGTTCTTC. It translates to CATGTGGSYNEQFF. The full variable domain, in which reference TRBV12-5 and TRBJ2-1 provide the parts outside the CDR3, is DARVTQTPRHKVTEMGQEVTMRCQPILGHNTVFWYRQTMMQGLELLAYFRNRAPLDDSGMPKDRFSAEMPDATLATLKIQPSEPRDSAVYFCATGTGGSYNEQFFGPGTRLTVL.

This clonotype was recorded at least ten times. The chain uses TRBV6-5 and TRBJ1-4; 10 bases fit TRBD1. The CDR3 extends over 16 amino acids. Germline values: CDR1 MNHEY, CDR2 SVGAGI. J gave up 0 bases and V 2 bases, and 0 bases lay outside the gene matches. In nucleotides, the CDR3 is TGTGCCAGCAGTTACGGGACAGGGGCAACTAATGAAAAACTGTTTTTT. Its translation: CASSYGTGATNEKLFF.

This clonotype was detected a few times. This chain uses TRBV7-9 with TRBJ1-2, with 7 bases aligning to TRBD1. Germline CDR1 is SEHNR and CDR2 is FQNEAQ (reference sequence). V lost 1 base, J lost 2 bases, and 4 bases stayed unmatched. The CDR3 extends over 15 amino acids. The CDR3 loop is CASSLVQDRNYGYTF. The CDR3 DNA is TGTGCCAGCAGCTTAGTTCAGGACAGGAACTATGGCTACACCTTC.

This clonotype has at least ten counts. The J gene is TRBJ1-4, the V gene TRBV5-1; 8 bases agree with TRBD1. The CDR3 covers 15 residues. From germline, CDR1 is SGHRS and CDR2 YFSETQ. Germline trimming cut 4 bases from V and 8 bases from J; bases unmatched to any gene: 10. The CDR3 DNA sequence: TGCGCCAGCAGCGACCCAGGGGGCGCTTCCGAAAAACTGTTTTTT. It encodes CASSDPGGASEKLFF.

Ten or more counts support this clonotype. The chain employs TRBV7-2 and TRBJ2-3, with 9 bases identical to TRBD2. Germline V gene data show CDR1 as SGHTA and CDR2 as FQGNSA. V trimming: 4 bases; J trimming: 8 bases; junction bases outside the gene matches: 10. This CDR3 contains 15 residues. DNA of the CDR3: TGTGCCAGCAGCTCCACCGGTAGCGGGGGAGGTACGCAGTATTTT. Translated: CASSSTGSGGGTQYF.

In its sample, this clonotype was seen many times. The V gene is TRBV5-1, the J gene TRBJ2-5; TRBD1 matches 10 bases. This CDR3 is built from 16 residues. Per germline, CDR1 SGHRS and CDR2 YFSETQ. After removal of 0 bases from V and 3 bases from J, the junction contained 5 bases not matched to a gene. Written as DNA, the CDR3 is TGCGCCAGCAGCTTGGCTGGACAGGGGGTTGAAGAGACCCAGTACTTC. Translating it yields CASSLAGQGVEETQYF.

This clonotype has at least ten counts. The genes are TRBV30 and TRBJ2-3; D is perhaps TRBD1 (5 bases). Germline loops: CDR1 GTSNPN, CDR2 SVGIG (reference sequence). The CDR3 has 15 residues. Trimming removed 0 bases from V and 5 bases from J, with 15 bases in between. The CDR3 nucleotides read TGTGCCTGGAGTGTAGGGCAGGGAACGTTAGATACGCAGTATTTT. Protein sequence: CAWSVGQGTLDTQYF. The full variable domain, in which reference TRBV30 and TRBJ2-3 provide the parts outside the CDR3, is SQTIHQWPATLVQPVGSPLSLECTVEGTSNPNLYWYRQAAGRGLQLLFYSVGIGQISSEVPQNLSASRPQDRQFILSSKKLLLSDSGFYLCAWSVGQGTLDTQYFGPGTRLTVL.

The chain uses TRBV11-2 and TRBJ2-1, with TRBD1 identical over 8 bases. The length of the CDR3 is 18 residues. V lost 7 bases to trimming and J lost 0 bases; unmatched junction nucleotides: 14. The V gene's germline CDR1 is SGHAT and CDR2 FQNNGV. The CDR3 nucleotides are TGTGCCAGCACCCCCCGCCGGGACAGGAAGAGCTCCTACAATGAGCAGTTCTTC. This encodes CASTPRRDRKSSYNEQFF.

The chain carries TRBV18 and TRBJ2-3; tentative D call: TRBD2 (5 bases). Trimming removed 3 bases from V and 0 bases from J, with 16 bases in between. The CDR3 has 17 amino acids. Germline V lookup: CDR1 KGHSH, CDR2 LQKENI. The CDR3 is CASSPGLGSGSTDTQYF. The CDR3 nucleotides read TGTGCCAGCTCACCCGGTTTGGGCAGCGGCAGCACAGATACGCAGTATTTT.

This chain links TRBV15 with TRBJ2-2, with a tentative D call TRBD2 (5 bases). Germline-derived CDR1 and CDR2 are LNHNV and YYDKDF (reference sequence). Trimming took 0 bases from V and 2 from J, leaving 13 bases between them. The CDR3 sequence is 17 residues long. In DNA form, the CDR3 reads TGTGCCACCAGCAGAGATTTTCGGGGTGTAAACACCGGGGAGCTGTTTTTT. Translated: CATSRDFRGVNTGELFF.

The sample holds a few counts of this clonotype. The chain carries TRBV11-2 and TRBJ2-1; TRBD2 is a possible D gene (5 bases). Per the germline V gene, CDR1 is SGHAT and CDR2 is FQNNGV. V was clipped by 5 bases and J by 10 bases, with 9 bases between them. The CDR3 runs 11 residues. The CDR3 DNA follows: TGTGCCAGCAGCCTATCTAGCGAGCAGTTCTTC. It translates to CASSLSSEQFF.

The chain recombines TRBV13 with TRBJ1-6; 7 bases map to TRBD1. There are 12 residues in the CDR3. V gave up 5 bases and J gave up 14 bases; unmatched junction bases: 6. Germline lookup yields CDR1 PRHDT and CDR2 FYEKMQ (reference sequence). DNA for the CDR3: TGTGCCAGCAGCCGCGACAGGGCCACCCTCCACTTT. It translates to CASSRDRATLHF.

This clonotype was detected many times. The chain recombines TRBV6-4 with TRBJ1-2; D not certain. The CDR3 runs 13 residues. The V end was cut by 1 base, the J end by 4 bases, with 7 bases between. The V gene's germline CDR1 is MRHNA and CDR2 SNTAGT. The CDR3 is CASSDFGGYGYTF. CDR3 nucleotides: TGTGCCAGCAGTGACTTCGGCGGCTATGGCTACACCTTC.

In its sample, this clonotype was seen many times. The chain is built from TRBV6-6 and TRBJ1-5; 7 bases align to TRBD1. J gave up 2 bases and V 3 bases, and 7 bases lay outside the gene matches. From germline, CDR1 is MNHNY and CDR2 SVGAGI (reference sequence). CDR3 length: 16 residues. As DNA, the CDR3 is TGTGCCAGCAGTTATCTAGGGGGCGCCGGCAATCAGCCCCAGCATTTT. It specifies CASSYLGGAGNQPQHF.

The rearrangement uses TRBV20-1 and TRBJ2-5, with TRBD1 matching 7 bases. With 1 base clipped from V and 3 bases from J, the junction kept 5 bases outside the gene matches. The CDR3 extends over 14 amino acids. The germline CDR1 and CDR2 sequences are DFQATT and SNEGSKA (reference sequence). As DNA, the CDR3 is TGCAGTGCTAGAGGTCAGGGGGTCGAAGAGACCCAGTACTTC. This sequence encodes CSARGQGVEETQYF.

Many counts were recorded for this clonotype. The chain combines TRBV11-2 with TRBJ2-2; unclear D gene. The CDR3 extends over 14 amino acids. The V gene lost 4 bases and the J gene lost 6 bases, with 12 bases spanning the gap. Germline V gene sequence: CDR1 SGHAT, CDR2 FQNNGV. CDR3 loop: CASSSLYKAGELFF. CDR3 DNA: TGTGCCAGCAGCTCCCTATATAAGGCCGGGGAGCTGTTTTTT.

This clonotype was counted at least ten times. The rearrangement joins TRBV29-1 to TRBJ1-2; perhaps TRBD1 as D (6 bases). CDR1 is SQVTM and CDR2 is ANQGSEA in the germline V gene. The V end was cut by 7 bases, the J end by 4 bases, with 13 bases between. This CDR3 has 12 residues. In nucleotides, the CDR3 is TGCAGCGCCGCGACAGGCACCTATGGCTACACCTTC. Protein: CSAATGTYGYTF.

The chain employs TRBV5-1 and TRBJ2-3; TRBD1 matches at 12 bases. Germline CDR1 and CDR2: SGHRS and YFSETQ. J was trimmed by 1 base and V by 7 bases; bases with no gene match: 7. The CDR3 has 16 amino acids. The CDR3 DNA sequence: TGCGCCAGCGAACCCGGGACAGGGGGCCGCACAGATACGCAGTATTTT. The encoded protein is CASEPGTGGRTDTQYF.

CDR3 in amino acids: CAARDRGTAGYGYTF. The CDR3 DNA sequence: TGTGCCGCGAGGGACAGGGGCACGGCCGGCTATGGCTACACCTTC. V usage is TRBV3-1 and J usage is TRBJ1-2; the match to TRBD1 covers 10 bases. Looked up from germline, CDR1 is LGHDT and CDR2 is YNNKEL (reference sequence). The V gene end was trimmed by 11 bases and the J gene end by 4 bases; junction bases not matched to a gene: 13. CDR3 length: 15 residues. Variable domain in full (rest from reference TRBV3-1 and TRBJ1-2): DTAVSQTPKYLVTQMGNDKSIKCEQNLGHDTMYWYKQDSKKFLKIMFSYNNKELIINETVPNRFSPKSPDKAHLNLHINSLELGDSAVYFCAARDRGTAGYGYTFGSGTRLTVV.

The chain is built from TRBV7-6 and TRBJ1-4, with a possible D match to TRBD1 (5 bases). This CDR3 comprises 15 residues. Trimming took off 5 bases at V and 8 bases at J, with 18 bases between the two ends. Germline CDR1 is SGHVS and CDR2 is FNYEAQ. CDR3: CASSIGQLHGEKLFF. For the CDR3, the DNA is TGTGCCAGCAGCATTGGACAACTACATGGAGAAAAACTGTTTTTT.

This clonotype was counted only a few times. V gene TRBV7-6 combines with J gene TRBJ1-2; D not resolved. From germline, CDR1 is SGHVS and CDR2 FNYEAQ. CDR3 size: 17 residues. V shed 1 base and J shed 0 bases, with 15 bases lying between them. The CDR3 reads CASSLVPDRPSNYGYTF. In DNA form, the CDR3 reads TGTGCCAGCAGCTTAGTTCCAGACCGCCCCTCTAACTATGGCTACACCTTC.